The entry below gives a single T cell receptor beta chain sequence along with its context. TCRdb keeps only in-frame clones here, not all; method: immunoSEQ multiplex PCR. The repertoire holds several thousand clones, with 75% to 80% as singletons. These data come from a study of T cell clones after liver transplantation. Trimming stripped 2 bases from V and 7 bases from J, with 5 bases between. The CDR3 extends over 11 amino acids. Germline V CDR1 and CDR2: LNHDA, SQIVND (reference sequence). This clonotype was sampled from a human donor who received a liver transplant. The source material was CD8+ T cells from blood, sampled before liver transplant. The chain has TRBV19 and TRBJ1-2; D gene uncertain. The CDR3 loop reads CASSIPGGYTF. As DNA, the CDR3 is TGTGCCAGTAGTATACCGGGTGGCTACACCTTC.